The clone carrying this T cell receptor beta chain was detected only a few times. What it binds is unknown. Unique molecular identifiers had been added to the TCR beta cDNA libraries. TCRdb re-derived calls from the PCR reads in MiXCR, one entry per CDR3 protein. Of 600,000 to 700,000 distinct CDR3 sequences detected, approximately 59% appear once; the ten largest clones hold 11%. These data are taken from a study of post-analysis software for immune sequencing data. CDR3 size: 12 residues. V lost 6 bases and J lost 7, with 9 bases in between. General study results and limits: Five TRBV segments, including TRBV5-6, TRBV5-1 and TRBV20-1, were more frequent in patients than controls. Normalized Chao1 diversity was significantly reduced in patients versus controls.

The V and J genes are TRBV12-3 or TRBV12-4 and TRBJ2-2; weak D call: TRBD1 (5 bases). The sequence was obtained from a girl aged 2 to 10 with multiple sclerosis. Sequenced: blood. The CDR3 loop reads CASSRQIGELFF. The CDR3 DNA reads TGTGCCAGCAGCCGACAGATCGGGGAGCTGTTTTTT.